Shown below are 17 T cell receptor beta chains from a single sample sequenced in a study of beta chain features in type 1 diabetes. Since all of the isolated RNA was reverse transcribed, expressed TCRB transcripts were what got sequenced. Assay used: immunoSEQ multiplex PCR; TCRdb lists only in-frame clones, some missing. The table includes fewer than 250,000 clones, roughly 15% detected once. Sequencing was performed on naive CD4+ T cells from blood. Receptors were obtained from a woman between 35 and 50 years old in good health.

The chain combines TRBV19 with TRBJ2-5; tentative D call: TRBD1 (5 bases). This CDR3 region has 12 residues. V was trimmed by 2 bases and J by 4 bases, leaving 5 bases between them. CDR1 and CDR2 (germline): LNHDA, SQIVND (reference sequence). The CDR3 protein is CASSIQGETQYF. The CDR3 DNA sequence: TGTGCCAGTAGTATACAGGGAGAGACCCAGTACTTC.

The J gene is TRBJ1-2, the V gene TRBV10-3; D is possibly TRBD1 (6 bases). Germline assignment: CDR1 ENHRY and CDR2 SYGVKD. Between the trimmed V and J ends, which lost 2 bases and 7 bases, there was a span of 17 bases. This CDR3 spans 15 amino acids. The CDR3 sequence: CAISEKRDITSGYTF. In nucleotides, the CDR3 is TGTGCCATCAGTGAGAAACGGGACATCACGAGTGGCTACACCTTC.

The chain links TRBV25-1 to TRBJ2-3, with TRBD2 matching over 7 bases. The CDR3 has 15 amino acids. V dropped 1 base and J dropped 2; count of bases not matched to a gene: 3. Germline V gene data show CDR1 as MGHDK and CDR2 as SYGVNS. This chain's CDR3 is CASSESGLNTDTQYF. CDR3 bases: TGTGCCAGCAGTGAATCGGGACTAAACACAGATACGCAGTATTTT.

This clone was picked up a small number of times. The rearrangement uses TRBV18 and TRBJ1-2; D is undetermined. With 3 bases removed from V and 3 bases from J, the gap between germline ends came to 17 bases. The CDR3 totals 16 residues. CDR1 and CDR2 (germline): KGHSH, LQKENI. This chain's CDR3 is CASSPKGGGGDYGYTF. DNA of the CDR3: TGTGCCAGCTCACCTAAAGGCGGTGGCGGAGACTATGGCTACACCTTC.

The V call is TRBV28, the J call TRBJ2-7, with 7 nucleotides matching TRBD2. The CDR3 is made up of 16 amino acids. Germline assignment: CDR1 MDHEN and CDR2 SYDVKM. J was trimmed by 4 bases and V by 2 bases; bases with no gene match: 11. The chain's CDR3 is CASSLGWGRENYEQYF. For the CDR3, the DNA is TGTGCCAGCAGTTTAGGTTGGGGGAGGGAGAATTACGAGCAGTACTTC. The whole variable domain, filled in from reference TRBV28 and TRBJ2-7, reads DVKVTQSSRYLVKRTGEKVFLECVQDMDHENMFWYRQDPGLGLRLIYFSYDVKMKEKGDIPEGYSVSREKKERFSLILESASTNQTSMYLCASSLGWGRENYEQYFGPGTRLTVT.

The V call is TRBV2, the J call TRBJ2-1; TRBD2 matches 10 bases. Germline V gene lookup returns CDR1 SNHLY and CDR2 FYNNEI. The length of the CDR3 is 15 residues. The V segment lost 4 bases and the J segment 5 bases; nucleotides outside the gene matches: 5. CDR3 DNA: TGTGCCAGCAGTGTATCTAGCGGGGGAAACAATGAGCAGTTCTTC. This codes for CASSVSSGGNNEQFF.

The rearrangement joins TRBV6-6 to TRBJ1-5; no definite D call. Trimming shortened V by 3 bases and J by 2 bases, and 8 bases separated the two germline ends. Germline assignment: CDR1 MNHNY and CDR2 SVGAGI (reference sequence). This CDR3 spans 14 amino acids. The CDR3 reads CASSYGSGNQPQHF. CDR3 in DNA: TGTGCCAGCAGTTATGGCAGTGGCAATCAGCCCCAGCATTTT.

The chain recombines TRBV10-3 with TRBJ2-3, with 7 bases that match TRBD1. The CDR3 is 15 amino acids. Germline lookup yields CDR1 ENHRY and CDR2 SYGVKD. J gave up 0 bases and V 6 bases, and 6 bases lay outside the gene matches. Written as DNA, the CDR3 is TGTGCCATCAGGGAGACAGGGATTAGCACAGATACGCAGTATTTT. Its translation is CAIRETGISTDTQYF.

The gene calls are TRBV21-1 and TRBJ2-3; the DNA was not used to check the table's D call, TRBD2. TRBV21-1 counts as a pseudogene. The CDR3 contains 17 residues. In DNA, the CDR3 is TGTGCCAGCAGCAAAAGGGAGGGCGGGGGGCCCCAGGATACGCAGTATTTT. Translation gives CASSKREGGGPQDTQYF.

There are a few counts of this clone. The chain carries TRBV19 and TRBJ1-4; possible D gene TRBD1, 5 bases. The CDR3 sequence is 14 residues long. Germline loops: CDR1 LNHDA, CDR2 SQIVND (reference sequence). V lost 3 bases and J 8 bases, leaving 13 bases between the germline ends. DNA for the CDR3: TGTGCCAGTAGTATGGCAGGGAGGGACGAAAAACTGTTTTTT. Its translation is CASSMAGRDEKLFF.

This clone appeared a few times. The gene calls are TRBV19 and TRBJ2-7, with 9 positions matching TRBD2. V lost 8 bases to trimming and J lost 6 bases; unmatched junction nucleotides: 8. Germline V gene lookup returns CDR1 LNHDA and CDR2 SQIVND (reference sequence). This CDR3 comprises 13 residues. The CDR3, as DNA: TGTGCCAGTCAAGCGGGGGGCTACGGCGAGCAGTACTTC. Translated, it gives CASQAGGYGEQYF.

The chain employs TRBV6-6 and TRBJ1-3; D gene unclear. Germline V gene data show CDR1 as MNHNY and CDR2 as SVGAGI (reference sequence). This CDR3 spans 15 amino acids. V dropped 3 bases and J dropped 0 bases, with 9 bases sitting between them. CDR3 sequence: CASSYYRSSGNTIYF. CDR3 DNA: TGTGCCAGCAGTTATTACCGGAGCTCTGGAAACACCATATATTTT.

The chain joins TRBV19 to TRBJ2-7; D is undetermined. V was pared by 5 bases and J by 7 bases, with 15 bases between. CDR1 LNHDA and CDR2 SQIVND come from the germline V gene (reference sequence). This CDR3 is 13 amino acids long. The CDR3 region is CASSFYHSEEQYF. CDR3 DNA: TGTGCCAGTAGTTTCTACCATTCTGAGGAGCAGTACTTC.

The gene calls are TRBV9 and TRBJ2-1, with 8 positions matching TRBD1. There are 18 residues in the CDR3. Germline V gives CDR1 SGDLS, CDR2 YYNGEE. Trimming took 0 bases from V and 0 from J; bases not matched to a gene: 8. The DNA of the CDR3 is TGTGCCAGCAGCGTAGGAGGGTCAGGACAGGGCTCCTACAATGAGCAGTTCTTC. As protein: CASSVGGSGQGSYNEQFF.

This clone was observed a few times. V gene TRBV18 combines with J gene TRBJ2-7; 7 bases line up with TRBD1. Germline lookup yields CDR1 KGHSH and CDR2 LQKENI. The CDR3 contains 14 residues. With 5 bases clipped from V and 4 bases from J, the junction kept 8 bases outside the gene matches. The CDR3 nucleotides read TGTGCCAGCTCAGGGAAGGGACAGAGTTACGAGCAGTACTTC. This codes for CASSGKGQSYEQYF.

This clone occurred once. The J gene is TRBJ2-5, the V gene TRBV2, with 7 bases matching TRBD1. V lost 5 bases, J lost 9 bases, and 21 bases stayed unmatched. The CDR3 contains 17 residues. CDR1 SNHLY and CDR2 FYNNEI come from the germline V gene. CDR3 coding DNA: TGTGCCAGCAGTCACCTTTCCACCGACAGGGAACTAGGGGCCCAGTACTTC. It yields the protein CASSHLSTDRELGAQYF.

The chain has TRBV6-5 and TRBJ2-1; TRBD2 might be the D (6 bases). Per germline, CDR1 MNHEY and CDR2 SVGAGI. V dropped 6 bases and J dropped 4 bases, with 16 bases sitting between them. The length of the CDR3 is 15 residues. In nucleotides, the CDR3 is TGTGCCAGCAGGGCTTCCGGAGGGTCGTACAATGAGCAGTTCTTC. The encoded protein is CASRASGGSYNEQFF.